This is a list of T cell receptor beta chains from one sample in a study of lymphopenia after photon versus proton radiotherapy. The method was immunoSEQ multiplex PCR; TCRdb's version includes in-frame clones alone and lacks a portion of them. The sample lists fewer than 65,000 clones; about 86% were seen once. Source: peripheral blood, taken from a patient treated with photon-based radiotherapy. These receptors were obtained from a man in his forties with gastric cancer. The CDR3 runs from the conserved cysteine through the conserved F or W. Each record gives: J gene, V gene, CDR3 length, clone size, D gene, CDR3 DNA, CDR3 protein. D genes are given only for firm matches. Size is omitted from some rows. Given values are once, few, many or a class for expanded clones.

TRBJ2-1	TRBV19	14	-	-	TGTGCCAGTAGTTCTAACCCGGAGGTTAATGAGCAGTTCTTC	CASSSNPEVNEQFF
TRBJ2-2	TRBV7-2	16	-	-	TGTGCCAGCACCCAATGGAAAGGGAGGAACACCGGGGAGCTGTTTTTT	CASTQWKGRNTGELFF
TRBJ2-5	TRBV5-1	16	-	TRBD1	TGCGCCAGCAGCGACACAGGGGGCGTCCGCCAAGAGACCCAGTACTTC	CASSDTGGVRQETQYF
TRBJ1-2	TRBV5-4	14	few	-	TGTGCCAGCACCCCGGGACAAGTCAACTATGGCTACACCTTC	CASTPGQVNYGYTF
TRBJ1-1	TRBV30	14	-	-	TGTGCCTGGAGTCAGACAGGCATGAACACTGAAGCTTTCTTT	CAWSQTGMNTEAFF
TRBJ2-5	TRBV5-1	17	-	-	TGCGCCAGCAGCCAGGCGGGTCAGGGGACCCGGAAGGAGACCCAGTACTTC	CASSQAGQGTRKETQYF
TRBJ2-5	TRBV20-1	10	-	-	TGCAGTGCTAGACGAGAGACCCAGTACTTC	CSARRETQYF
TRBJ1-1	TRBV6-6	13	few	-	TGTGCCAGCAGTAGGGCTGGGGGCACTGAAGCTTTCTTT	CASSRAGGTEAFF
TRBJ2-7	TRBV11-1	14	-	-	TGTGCCAGCCGCCAGAGGGGCGGATCCTACGAGCAGTACTTC	CASRQRGGSYEQYF
TRBJ1-4	TRBV29-1	12	-	-	TGCAGCGTTGCTGCGACTAATGAAAAACTGTTTTTT	CSVAATNEKLFF
TRBJ1-3	TRBV10-3	14	-	-	TGTGCCATCAGACGGGAGTACTCTGGAAACACCATATATTTT	CAIRREYSGNTIYF
TRBJ2-7	TRBV6-5	12	once	-	TGTGCCACCTCAGGGGCGGCCTACGAGCAGTACTTC	CATSGAAYEQYF
TRBJ1-6	TRBV5-6	15	-	-	TGTGCCAGCAGCCAAACATGGGGTGCGAATTCACCCCTCCACTTT	CASSQTWGANSPLHF
TRBJ2-6	TRBV5-6	18	-	TRBD1	TGTGCCAGCAGCGGCACCGGGACAGGGGGCGCGGGGGCCAACGTCCTGACTTTC	CASSGTGTGGAGANVLTF
TRBJ2-5	TRBV5-1	12	-	-	TGCGCCAGCAGCGTATCAGGAGAGACCCAGTACTTC	CASSVSGETQYF
TRBJ2-1	TRBV5-6	14	-	TRBD1	TGTGCCAGCAGCATAGACAGGGTTGTGAATGAGCAGTTCTTC	CASSIDRVVNEQFF
TRBJ2-1	TRBV7-3	15	-	-	TGTGCCAGCAGCTTAAGTGACCTCCCCTACAATGAGCAGTTCTTC	CASSLSDLPYNEQFF
TRBJ2-5	TRBV19	14	-	TRBD2	TGTGCCAGTAGCCCGCGGGGGAATGGGGAGACCCAGTACTTC	CASSPRGNGETQYF
TRBJ2-7	TRBV6-5	15	once	TRBD2	TGTGCCAGCAGTTACGATCGACTAGCGGGGGTCGAGCAGTACTTC	CASSYDRLAGVEQYF
TRBJ1-2	TRBV7-2	16	-	-	TGTGCCAGCAGCCAACTTGGGCAGCGCGACCCTTATGGCTACACCTTC	CASSQLGQRDPYGYTF
TRBJ2-3	TRBV10-3	14	-	-	TGTGCCGGCTCCCCCCGGAGCAGCACAGATACGCAGTATTTT	CAGSPRSSTDTQYF
TRBJ1-2	TRBV29-1	14	-	-	TGCAGCGTTGTGGTTTCACCAACTAACTATGGCTACACCTTC	CSVVVSPTNYGYTF
TRBJ1-5	TRBV2	14	-	TRBD1	TGTGCCAGCAGCGCTGTTGGACAGGGGCAGCCCCAGCATTTT	CASSAVGQGQPQHF
TRBJ1-6	TRBV9	16	-	-	TGTGCCAGCAGCCCCGGGCCCAGCTCCTATAATTCACCCCTCCACTTT	CASSPGPSSYNSPLHF
TRBJ2-3	TRBV30	14	once	-	TGTGCCTGGACCGAGGGAAGACGGGCAGATACGCAGTATTTT	CAWTEGRRADTQYF
TRBJ1-6	TRBV5-1	15	-	TRBD1	TGCGCCAGCAGCTTGGGACAGGGACGAAATTCACCCCTCCACTTT	CASSLGQGRNSPLHF
TRBJ1-2	TRBV7-9	14	-	TRBD1	TGTGCCAGCAGCTACCTGAGGACAGGGGATGGCTACACCTTC	CASSYLRTGDGYTF
TRBJ2-2	TRBV7-9	13	-	-	TGTGCCAGCAGCTTAGGGTTGGCCGGGGAGCTGTTTTTT	CASSLGLAGELFF
TRBJ1-6	TRBV9	14	-	-	TGTGCCAGCAGCGTGGGGGAATATAATTCACCCCTCCACTTT	CASSVGEYNSPLHF
TRBJ2-2	TRBV5-6	14	few	-	TGTGCCAGCAGCTTGGCCCGGAGCACCGGGGAGCTGTTTTTT	CASSLARSTGELFF
TRBJ2-5	TRBV5-1	13	-	-	TGCGCCAGCAGCTTGGCAACCGGAGAGACCCAGTACTTC	CASSLATGETQYF
TRBJ2-7	TRBV10-3	14	-	TRBD1	TGTGCCATCAGAACCGGGACAGGAGCCTACGAGCAGTACTTC	CAIRTGTGAYEQYF
TRBJ2-2	TRBV5-4	14	-	-	TGTGCCAGTGGAAGGGGAGGGAACACCGGGGAGCTGTTTTTT	CASGRGGNTGELFF
TRBJ2-7	TRBV6-5	15	-	TRBD2	TGTGCCAGCAGTTCGACGGCACGGGAGGACCACGAGCAGTACTTC	CASSSTAREDHEQYF
TRBJ2-1	TRBV7-2	15	-	TRBD2	TGTGCCAGCAGCTTGTCTAGCGGTTCCTACAATGAGCAGTTCTTC	CASSLSSGSYNEQFF
TRBJ1-3	TRBV9	14	-	-	TGTGCCAGCAGCGTAGCTACTGACCCGAACACCATATATTTT	CASSVATDPNTIYF
TRBJ1-3	TRBV7-9	14	-	-	TGTGCCAGCAGCCCAACTTACTCTGGAAACACCATATATTTT	CASSPTYSGNTIYF
TRBJ1-4	TRBV7-8	16	-	-	TGTGCCAGCAGCACGTCCCCGGGGTTCGGGGCGGAAAAACTGTTTTTT	CASSTSPGFGAEKLFF
TRBJ1-2	TRBV29-1	14	-	-	TGCAGCGTTGAAGATCCCAAGGCAGGGCCCGGCTACACCTTC	CSVEDPKAGPGYTF
TRBJ1-2	TRBV10-3	15	-	-	TGTGCCATCAGTGAGTCTACAGCGGTGACGGGAGGCTACACCTTC	CAISESTAVTGGYTF
TRBJ1-5	TRBV5-6	16	-	TRBD1	TGTGCCAGCAGCTTGGGGCCGGGACAGGGTGGTCAGCCCCAGCATTTT	CASSLGPGQGGQPQHF
TRBJ2-7	TRBV6-5	14	once	-	TGTGCCAGCAGTTCCTCCGGTGGGGAGGTCGAGCAGTACTTC	CASSSSGGEVEQYF
TRBJ1-1	TRBV19	12	-	-	TGTGCCAGTAGTGAGAAGGGCACTGAAGCTTTCTTT	CASSEKGTEAFF
TRBJ1-2	TRBV5-6	14	-	-	TGTGCCAGCAGCCGCCTCGAGACACGGTATGGCTACACCTTC	CASSRLETRYGYTF
TRBJ2-2	TRBV11-3	12	-	-	TGTGCCAGCAGCAGGGACATCGGGGAGCTGTTTTTT	CASSRDIGELFF
TRBJ2-7	TRBV5-4	15	-	-	TGTGCCAGCAGCTTGGCCGGCGTACAGAGCTACGAGCAGTACTTC	CASSLAGVQSYEQYF
TRBJ2-2	TRBV19	14	medium-sized	-	TGTGCCAGTAGTATGGCGGACAACACCGGGGAGCTGTTTTTT	CASSMADNTGELFF
TRBJ2-7	TRBV18	13	-	-	TGTGCCAGCTCACCAGGGTCCTCCTACGAGCAGTACTTC	CASSPGSSYEQYF
TRBJ2-3	TRBV7-9	17	-	-	TGTGCCAGCAGCCCCTATTTTAGAGGTTCAAATACAGATACGCAGTATTTT	CASSPYFRGSNTDTQYF
TRBJ1-2	TRBV7-2	14	-	-	TGTGCCAGCAGCCAATCCGGGGTTAACTATGGCTACACCTTC	CASSQSGVNYGYTF
TRBJ1-1	TRBV29-1	11	-	-	TGCAGCGTCCTAAAGGGAGGTGAAGCTTTCTTT	CSVLKGGEAFF
TRBJ2-1	TRBV7-2	14	-	TRBD1	TGTGCCAGCAGCGCGGGACAGGGATACAATGAGCAGTTCTTC	CASSAGQGYNEQFF
TRBJ2-2	TRBV6-5	15	-	-	TGTGCCAGCTCCAGGGGGGGCAGGGGCACCGGGGAGCTGTTTTTT	CASSRGGRGTGELFF
TRBJ2-7	TRBV19	14	-	TRBD1	TGTGCCAGTAGTTGGACAGGGAGAGGCTACGAGCAGTACTTC	CASSWTGRGYEQYF
TRBJ2-7	TRBV5-6	12	-	-	TGTGCCAGCAGCGGGGGGTTTTACGAGCAGTACTTC	CASSGGFYEQYF
TRBJ2-7	TRBV7-2	15	-	TRBD2	TGTGCCAGCAGCACCTATAGCGGGGGGACCTACGAGCAGTACTTC	CASSTYSGGTYEQYF
TRBJ1-1	TRBV7-8	12	-	-	TGTGCCAGCAGCTTAGCTGGGCCTGAAGCTTTCTTT	CASSLAGPEAFF
TRBJ1-2	TRBV19	18	-	TRBD1	TGTGCCAGTAGTATAGGAGAGACAGGGAACCGATTTAACTATGGCTACACCTTC	CASSIGETGNRFNYGYTF